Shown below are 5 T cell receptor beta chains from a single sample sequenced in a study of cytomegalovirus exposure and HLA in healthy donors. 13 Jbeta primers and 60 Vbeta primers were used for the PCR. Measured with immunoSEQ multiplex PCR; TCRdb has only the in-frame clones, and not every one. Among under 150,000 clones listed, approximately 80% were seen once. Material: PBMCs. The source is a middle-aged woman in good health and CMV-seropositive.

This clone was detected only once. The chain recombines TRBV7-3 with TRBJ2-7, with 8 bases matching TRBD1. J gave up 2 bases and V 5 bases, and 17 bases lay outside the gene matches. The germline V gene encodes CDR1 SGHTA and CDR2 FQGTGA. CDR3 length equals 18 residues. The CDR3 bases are TGTGCCAGCAGCCTTACGATACACCTCGGGACAGGTCCCTACGAGCAGTACTTC. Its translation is CASSLTIHLGTGPYEQYF.

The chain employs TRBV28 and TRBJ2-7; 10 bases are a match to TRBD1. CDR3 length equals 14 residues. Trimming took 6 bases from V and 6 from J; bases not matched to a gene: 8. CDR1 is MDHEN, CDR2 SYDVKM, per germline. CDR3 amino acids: CASSPQDRGGEQYF. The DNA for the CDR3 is TGTGCCAGCAGCCCCCAGGACAGGGGGGGCGAGCAGTACTTC.

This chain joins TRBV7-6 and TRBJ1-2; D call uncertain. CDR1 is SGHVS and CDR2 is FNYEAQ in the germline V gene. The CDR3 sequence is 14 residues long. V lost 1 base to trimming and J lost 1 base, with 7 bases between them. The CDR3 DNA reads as TGTGCCAGCAGCTTAGATGTCAGTAACTATGGCTACACCTTC. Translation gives CASSLDVSNYGYTF.

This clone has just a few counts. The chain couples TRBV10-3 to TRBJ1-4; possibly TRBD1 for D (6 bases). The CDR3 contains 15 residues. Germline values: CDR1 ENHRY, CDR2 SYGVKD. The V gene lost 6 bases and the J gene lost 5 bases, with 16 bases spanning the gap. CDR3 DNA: TGTGCCATCAGGGCCGATGGGGGGGCCAATGAAAAACTGTTTTTT. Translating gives CAIRADGGANEKLFF.

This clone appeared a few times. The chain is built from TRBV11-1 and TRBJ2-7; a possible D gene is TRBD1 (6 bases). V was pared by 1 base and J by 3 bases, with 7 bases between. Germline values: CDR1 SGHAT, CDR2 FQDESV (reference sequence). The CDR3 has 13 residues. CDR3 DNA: TGTGCCAGCAGCTTAGGACAGGTCTACGAGCAGTACTTC. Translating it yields CASSLGQVYEQYF.